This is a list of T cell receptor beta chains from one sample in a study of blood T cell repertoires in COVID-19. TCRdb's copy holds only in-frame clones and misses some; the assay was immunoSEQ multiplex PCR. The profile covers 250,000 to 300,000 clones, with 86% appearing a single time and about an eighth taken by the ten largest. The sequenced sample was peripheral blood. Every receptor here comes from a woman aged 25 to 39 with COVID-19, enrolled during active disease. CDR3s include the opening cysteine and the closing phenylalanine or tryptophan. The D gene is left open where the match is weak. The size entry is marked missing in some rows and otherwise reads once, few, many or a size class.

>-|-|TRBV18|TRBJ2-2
CASSPVAGSNTGELFF
TGTGCCAGCTCACCCGTCGCGGGGTCGAACACCGGGGAGCTGTTTTTT
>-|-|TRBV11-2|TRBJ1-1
CATSQGLGTEAFF
TGTGCCACCAGTCAGGGGCTCGGGACTGAAGCTTTCTTT
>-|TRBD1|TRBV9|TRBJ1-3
CASSSRRTTGTYSGNTIYF
TGTGCCAGCAGCTCCCGTAGGACGACAGGGACATACTCTGGAAACACCATATATTTT
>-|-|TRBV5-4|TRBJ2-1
CASSRGTAYNEQFF
TGTGCCAGCAGCCGCGGGACAGCCTACAATGAGCAGTTCTTC
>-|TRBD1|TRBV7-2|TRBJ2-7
CASSPHRGTYEQYF
TGTGCCAGCAGCCCCCACAGGGGGACCTACGAGCAGTACTTC
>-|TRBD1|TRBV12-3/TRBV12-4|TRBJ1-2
CASSLRGQSGYTF
TGTGCCAGCAGTTTGAGGGGGCAGTCTGGCTACACCTTC
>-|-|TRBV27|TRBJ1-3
CAGTTKSGGQAGNTIYF
TGTGCCGGCACCACCAAATCCGGGGGGCAAGCTGGAAACACCATATATTTT
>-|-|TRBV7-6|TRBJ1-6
CASSLGAPNSPLHF
TGTGCCAGCAGCTTAGGGGCGCCTAATTCACCCCTCCACTTT
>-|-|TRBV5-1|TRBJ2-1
CASSLDQGLYNEQFF
TGCGCCAGCAGCTTGGACCAGGGCCTTTACAATGAGCAGTTCTTC
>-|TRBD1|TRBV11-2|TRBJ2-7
CASSPTTGVRYEQYF
TGTGCCAGCAGCCCAACGACAGGGGTAAGGTACGAGCAGTACTTC
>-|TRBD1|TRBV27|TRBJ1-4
CASSPLDRVEKLFF
TGTGCCAGCAGCCCCCTGGACAGGGTTGAAAAACTGTTTTTT
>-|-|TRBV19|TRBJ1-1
CASRAGLNTEAFF
TGTGCCAGTAGGGCAGGCCTGAACACTGAAGCTTTCTTT
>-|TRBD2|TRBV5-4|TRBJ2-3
CASSLAAGVTDTQYF
TGTGCCAGCAGCTTAGCAGCGGGGGTCACAGATACGCAGTATTTT
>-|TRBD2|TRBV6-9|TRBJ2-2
CASLAGDGTGELFF
TGTGCCAGCCTCGCGGGGGATGGCACCGGGGAGCTGTTTTTT
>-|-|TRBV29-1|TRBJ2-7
CSALDSSYEQYF
TGCAGCGCTCTGGACAGCTCCTACGAGCAGTACTTC
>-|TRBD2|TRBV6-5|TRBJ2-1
CASSYAPSGGNNEQFF
TGTGCCAGCAGTTACGCTCCTAGCGGGGGAAACAATGAGCAGTTCTTC
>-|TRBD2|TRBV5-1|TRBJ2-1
CASSLDQVSWGGSYNEQFF
TGCGCCAGCAGCTTGGATCAAGTCAGTTGGGGGGGCTCCTACAATGAGCAGTTCTTC
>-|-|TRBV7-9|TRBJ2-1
CASSSTRDTYNEQFF
TGTGCCAGCAGCTCCACACGGGACACCTACAATGAGCAGTTCTTC
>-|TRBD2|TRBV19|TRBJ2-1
CASSIGGGNEQFF
TGTGCCAGTAGTATTGGGGGGGGAAATGAGCAGTTCTTC
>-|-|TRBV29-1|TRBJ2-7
CSVAVDYEQYF
TGCAGCGTTGCGGTAGACTACGAGCAGTACTTC
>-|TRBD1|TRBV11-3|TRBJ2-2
CASSSRGPGELFF
TGTGCCAGCAGCTCCAGGGGGCCCGGGGAGCTGTTTTTT
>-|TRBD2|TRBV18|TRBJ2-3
CASQGLAGTADTQYF
TGTGCCAGCCAGGGACTAGCGGGGACCGCAGATACGCAGTATTTT
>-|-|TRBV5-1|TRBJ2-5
CASSAQGETQYF
TGCGCCAGCAGCGCCCAGGGAGAGACCCAGTACTTC
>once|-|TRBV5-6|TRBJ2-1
CASRPTRIIYNEQFF
TGTGCCAGCAGACCTACTAGAATAATCTACAATGAGCAGTTCTTC
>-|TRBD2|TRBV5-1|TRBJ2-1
CASSLVALAGGSPEQFF
TGCGCCAGCAGCTTGGTGGCTCTAGCGGGGGGCTCCCCCGAGCAGTTCTTC
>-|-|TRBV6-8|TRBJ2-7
CASRPWSSYEQYF
TGTGCCAGCCGCCCCTGGAGCTCCTACGAGCAGTACTTC
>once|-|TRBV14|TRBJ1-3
CASSQVTGKRSRNTIYF
TGTGCCAGCAGCCAAGTAACAGGAAAGAGGTCCCGAAACACCATATATTTT
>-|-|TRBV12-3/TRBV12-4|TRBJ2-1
CASSSLYNEQFF
TGTGCCAGCAGTTCCCTCTACAATGAGCAGTTCTTC
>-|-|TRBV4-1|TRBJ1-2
CASSRTATESGGYTF
TGCGCCAGCAGCCGTACGGCAACGGAATCGGGTGGCTACACCTTC
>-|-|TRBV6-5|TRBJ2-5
CASSRRVQHQETQYF
TGTGCCAGCAGTCGGCGGGTACAGCACCAAGAGACCCAGTACTTC
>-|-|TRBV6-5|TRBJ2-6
CASRVSGSGANVLTF
TGTGCCAGCAGGGTCTCAGGATCTGGGGCCAACGTCCTGACTTTC
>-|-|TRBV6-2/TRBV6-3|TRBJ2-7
CASSYPSSEQYF
TGTGCCAGCAGTTACCCATCCAGCGAGCAGTACTTC
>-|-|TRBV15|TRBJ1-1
CATSYGGSEAFF
TGTGCCACCAGTTACGGGGGGTCTGAAGCTTTCTTT
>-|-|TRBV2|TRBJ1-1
CASSGQMGMNTEAFF
TGTGCCAGCAGCGGACAGATGGGAATGAACACTGAAGCTTTCTTT
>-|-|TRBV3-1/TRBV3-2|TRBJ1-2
CASSQDWQGGSGYTF
TGTGCCAGCAGCCAAGATTGGCAGGGAGGCTCTGGCTACACCTTC
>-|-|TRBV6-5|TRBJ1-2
CASSSFGVGYGYTF
TGTGCCAGCAGTTCCTTCGGTGTTGGCTATGGCTACACCTTC
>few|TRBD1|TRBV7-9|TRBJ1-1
CASLRGTTEAFF
TGTGCCAGCCTCAGGGGGACCACTGAAGCTTTCTTT
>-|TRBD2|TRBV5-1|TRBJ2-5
CASSLGTSGGLETQYF
TGCGCCAGCAGCTTGGGGACTAGCGGGGGTTTAGAGACCCAGTACTTC
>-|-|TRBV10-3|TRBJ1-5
CATEDSSNQPQHF
TGTGCCACAGAGGACAGCTCCAATCAGCCCCAGCATTTT
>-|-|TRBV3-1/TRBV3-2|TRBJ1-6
CASSQDYWGVGGSPLHF
TGTGCCAGCAGCCAAGATTATTGGGGAGTAGGAGGGTCACCCCTCCACTTT
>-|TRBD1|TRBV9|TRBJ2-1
CASSVVGTGGNEQFF
TGTGCCAGCAGCGTAGTCGGGACAGGGGGCAATGAGCAGTTCTTC
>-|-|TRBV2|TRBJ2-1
CASSDRAFVSGEQFF
TGTGCCAGCAGTGACCGTGCCTTTGTAAGCGGTGAGCAGTTCTTC
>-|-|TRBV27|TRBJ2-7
CASSLTPKYEQYF
TGTGCCAGCAGTTTAACACCGAAGTACGAGCAGTACTTC
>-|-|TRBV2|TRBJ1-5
CASSEQSNQPQHF
TGTGCCAGCAGTGAACAAAGCAATCAGCCCCAGCATTTT
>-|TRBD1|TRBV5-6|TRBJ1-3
CASSYYRGYSGNTIYF
TGTGCCAGCAGTTATTACAGGGGCTACTCTGGAAACACCATATATTTT
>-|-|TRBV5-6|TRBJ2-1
CASRYRAGSYNEQFF
TGTGCCAGCAGATACAGGGCCGGCTCCTACAATGAGCAGTTCTTC
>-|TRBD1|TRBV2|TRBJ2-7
CASSEWTGAYYEQYF
TGTGCCAGCAGTGAATGGACAGGGGCGTACTACGAGCAGTACTTC
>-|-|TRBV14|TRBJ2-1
CASSQDELFNEQFF
TGTGCCAGCAGCCAAGATGAACTGTTCAATGAGCAGTTCTTC
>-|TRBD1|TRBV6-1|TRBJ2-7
CASSERTGGGGYEQYF
TGTGCCAGCAGTGAAAGGACAGGGGGCGGCGGATACGAGCAGTACTTC
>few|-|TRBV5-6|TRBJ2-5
CASHGAPKETQYF
TGTGCCAGCCATGGGGCCCCCAAAGAGACCCAGTACTTC
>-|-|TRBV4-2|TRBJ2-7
CASSQDLGYGDYEQYF
TGTGCCAGCAGCCAAGATTTGGGCTACGGGGACTACGAGCAGTACTTC
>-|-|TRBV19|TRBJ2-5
CASSRRAETQYF
TGTGCCAGTTCCCGCCGAGCGGAGACCCAGTACTTC
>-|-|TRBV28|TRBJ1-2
CASSSAALVSYGYTF
TGTGCCAGCAGCTCTGCGGCCCTGGTGTCATATGGCTACACCTTC
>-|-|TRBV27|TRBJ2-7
CASSSPFWGVLPTEQYF
TGTGCCAGCAGTTCCCCGTTTTGGGGGGTTCTCCCTACTGAGCAGTACTTC
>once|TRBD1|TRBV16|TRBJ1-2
CASSPPTGGNYGYTF
TGTGCCAGCAGCCCTCCGACAGGGGGGAACTATGGCTACACCTTC
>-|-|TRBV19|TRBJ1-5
CASSDLGNQPQHF
TGTGCCAGTTCTGACTTAGGCAATCAGCCCCAGCATTTT
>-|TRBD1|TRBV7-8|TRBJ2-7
CASSYRQGAYEQYF
TGTGCCAGCAGCTACCGACAGGGGGCGTACGAGCAGTACTTC
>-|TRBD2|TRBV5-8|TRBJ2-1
CASSRSGGAFNEQFF
TGTGCCAGCAGCCGTAGCGGGGGGGCCTTCAATGAGCAGTTCTTC